This T cell receptor (beta chain) stems from a study of shared T cell receptors in the human thymus. Sequencing was performed with immunoSEQ multiplex PCR; in TCRdb, only in-frame clones are kept and a portion is missing. The data contain 700,000 or so clones, 70% to 90% of them singletons. The CDR3 covers 18 residues. These data were likewise used in another study, on human thymus T cells. From that study: Among the donors, all were healthy Finnish infants having corrective surgery for congenital heart defects. Resections from corrective heart surgery supplied the thymus tissue. Apparent skewing of V and J gene usage characterized both thymic and blood repertoires. Related research found strongly overlapping thymic repertoires in unrelated individuals.

J is TRBJ2-3 and V is TRBV21-1; the listed D gene, TRBD1, was not tested against the DNA. TRBV21-1 is termed a pseudogene. Sample: thymocytes. The clonotype comes from a girl less than two years old with a congenital heart defect. CDR3 region: CASSKGGTGEVGTDTQYF. CDR3 coding DNA: TGTGCCAGCAGCAAAGGGGGGACAGGGGAGGTGGGCACAGATACGCAGTATTTT.